Presented here are 5 T cell receptor beta chains from one specimen sequenced in a study of OX40 agonist ivuxolimab in advanced cancers. This table comes from immunoSEQ multiplex PCR, and its TCRdb copy is limited to in-frame clones, with some not included. The table has under 40,000 clones, about nine tenths seen once; the top ten hold approximately 0.9%. The sample here was CD4+ or CD8+ T cells sorted from blood, taken in a trial of the OX40 agonist ivuxolimab. The receptor set was obtained from an adult with an advanced solid tumor such as melanoma, head and neck, liver or kidney cancer.

This sequence joins TRBV18 and TRBJ1-1; unclear D gene. Deletions cut 1 base from V and 3 bases from J, with 21 bases between. Germline loops: CDR1 KGHSH, CDR2 LQKENI. The length of the CDR3 is 18 residues. CDR3 DNA sequence: TGTGCCAGCTCACCACGTTCAGGTGGCGAGATCTTGGACACTGAAGCTTTCTTT. This sequence encodes CASSPRSGGEILDTEAFF.

CDR3 protein: CASSFIGLATYNEQFF. In DNA, the CDR3 is TGTGCCAGCAGCTTCATAGGACTAGCGACCTACAATGAGCAGTTCTTC. The chain joins TRBV11-1 to TRBJ2-1; 9 nucleotides align to TRBD2. CDR1 is SGHAT and CDR2 is FQDESV in the germline V gene (reference sequence). The CDR3 is made up of 16 amino acids. V lost 3 bases to trimming and J lost 2 bases; unmatched junction nucleotides: 5.

This clone has just one count. V and J are TRBV28 and TRBJ2-3; 8 positions match TRBD2. Germline-derived CDR1 and CDR2 are MDHEN and SYDVKM. Trimming at V came to 3 bases and at J to 5 bases, leaving 4 bases not matched to a gene. CDR3 length: 14 residues. The CDR3 sequence: CASSFVGGEDTQYF. CDR3 sequence (DNA): TGTGCCAGCAGTTTTGTCGGGGGGGAAGATACGCAGTATTTT. Filled out from reference TRBV28 and TRBJ2-3, the complete variable domain reads DVKVTQSSRYLVKRTGEKVFLECVQDMDHENMFWYRQDPGLGLRLIYFSYDVKMKEKGDIPEGYSVSREKKERFSLILESASTNQTSMYLCASSFVGGEDTQYFGPGTRLTVL.

This chain uses TRBV11-3 with TRBJ2-2; possibly TRBD2 for D (6 bases). Germline V gene sequence: CDR1 SGHNT, CDR2 YENEEA. The germline V and J ends were trimmed by 5 bases and 4 bases, with 11 bases remaining between them. The CDR3 runs 14 residues. CDR3 in amino acids: CASSGRAGTGELFF. The DNA of the CDR3 is TGTGCCAGCAGCGGGCGAGCGGGCACCGGGGAGCTGTTTTTT.

This clone occurred a few times. This chain joins TRBV5-4 and TRBJ2-7; D is undetermined. V lost 4 bases and J 0 bases, leaving 5 bases between the germline ends. Per germline, CDR1 SGHNT and CDR2 YYREEE (reference sequence). This CDR3 spans 12 amino acids. CDR3 in DNA: TGTGCCAGCAGCCCCTACTCCTACGAGCAGTACTTC. Its protein is CASSPYSYEQYF.